This is a list of T cell receptor beta chains from one sample in a study of T cell repertoires in cytomegalovirus infection. TCRdb re-analysed the reads in MiXCR, keeping a single row per CDR3 protein. The sample lists roughly 500,000 distinct CDR3 sequences; 30% to 40% were seen once. What these receptors recognize is not known. Here the sequenced sample was cultured PBMCs, taken from culture after CMV antigen stimulation. The receptors come from a human donor in good health (CMV status not recorded). Some clones in this sample may be carry-over from other donors' samples. The CDR3 runs from the conserved cysteine through the conserved F or W. A D gene is named only where the DNA matches it firmly. A row's size may be missing; if present it is once, few, many or a size class.

CDR3nt: TGTGCCAGTAGTGACAGGAACTACAATGAGCAGTTCTTC
CDR3aa: CASSDRNYNEQFF
abundance: -
j_gene: TRBJ2-1
v_gene: TRBV19
d_gene: -

CDR3nt: TGTGCCAGCAGGGAGGGGCCTAGCAGCTACTACGAGCAGTACTTC
CDR3aa: CASREGPSSYYEQYF
abundance: -
j_gene: TRBJ2-7
v_gene: TRBV6-5
d_gene: -

CDR3nt: TGTGCCAGTAGTATAGAGGACTCAAAAGCTTTCTTT
CDR3aa: CASSIEDSKAFF
abundance: -
j_gene: TRBJ1-1
v_gene: TRBV19
d_gene: -

CDR3nt: TGCAGCGTTGAAGGACAGGGGGTTTACAATGAGCAGTTCTTC
CDR3aa: CSVEGQGVYNEQFF
abundance: once
j_gene: TRBJ2-1
v_gene: TRBV29-1
d_gene: TRBD1

CDR3nt: TGTGCCAGCAGTCCCCTCCGGGGGCGCAACTACGAGCAGTACTTC
CDR3aa: CASSPLRGRNYEQYF
abundance: -
j_gene: TRBJ2-7
v_gene: TRBV28
d_gene: -

CDR3nt: TGTGCCAGCAGGGTACAGGGGGCGAGGACTGAAGCTTTCTTT
CDR3aa: CASRVQGARTEAFF
abundance: -
j_gene: TRBJ1-1
v_gene: TRBV12-3/TRBV12-4
d_gene: TRBD1

CDR3nt: TGTGCCAGCAGTTTAGCTGGGGGTGGGCGGGTTGACAATGAGCAGTTCTTC
CDR3aa: CASSLAGGGRVDNEQFF
abundance: few
j_gene: TRBJ2-1
v_gene: TRBV12-3/TRBV12-4
d_gene: -

CDR3nt: TGCGCCAGCAGCCCCTCCCCACAGGCCGCGAACACCGGGGAGCTGTTTTTT
CDR3aa: CASSPSPQAANTGELFF
abundance: few
j_gene: TRBJ2-2
v_gene: TRBV4-3
d_gene: -

CDR3nt: TGTGCCACCCGCGCGGGAATCACAGATACGCAGTATTTT
CDR3aa: CATRAGITDTQYF
abundance: -
j_gene: TRBJ2-3
v_gene: TRBV6-1
d_gene: -

CDR3nt: TGTGCCAGCTCAACGGTGACTAGCGGCTCCTACAATGAGCAGTTCTTC
CDR3aa: CASSTVTSGSYNEQFF
abundance: many
j_gene: TRBJ2-1
v_gene: TRBV27
d_gene: TRBD2

CDR3nt: TGCGCCAGCAGCCCACTGGACGTCCTCTCCTATAATTCACCCCTCCACTTT
CDR3aa: CASSPLDVLSYNSPLHF
abundance: -
j_gene: TRBJ1-6
v_gene: TRBV4-3
d_gene: -

CDR3nt: TGTGCCAGCAGCTCCCCAGGGGCCTCAGAGACCCAGTACTTC
CDR3aa: CASSSPGASETQYF
abundance: -
j_gene: TRBJ2-5
v_gene: TRBV7-9
d_gene: -

CDR3nt: TGTGCCAGCAGAAGACAGGGTTTTTCACCCCTCCACTTT
CDR3aa: CASRRQGFSPLHF
abundance: -
j_gene: TRBJ1-6
v_gene: TRBV6-5
d_gene: TRBD1

CDR3nt: TGTGCTAGTGGTTTGGTAATGGCTAGCGGGACCTATGAGCAGTTCTTC
CDR3aa: CASGLVMASGTYEQFF
abundance: -
j_gene: TRBJ2-1
v_gene: TRBV12-5
d_gene: TRBD2

CDR3nt: TGCAGCGTTGCGTATGGTCCTAACTATGGCTACACCTTC
CDR3aa: CSVAYGPNYGYTF
abundance: -
j_gene: TRBJ1-2
v_gene: TRBV29-1
d_gene: -

CDR3nt: TGTGCCATCATGGAGACAAATACGCAGTATTTT
CDR3aa: CAIMETNTQYF
abundance: -
j_gene: TRBJ2-3
v_gene: TRBV10-3
d_gene: -

CDR3nt: TGTGCCAGCAGCCCGACCGGGAAGAACACTGAAGCTTTCTTT
CDR3aa: CASSPTGKNTEAFF
abundance: few
j_gene: TRBJ1-1
v_gene: TRBV7-2
d_gene: -

CDR3nt: TGTGCCAGCAGTTCTCAAGAGGGGCGGAACTATGGCTACACCTTC
CDR3aa: CASSSQEGRNYGYTF
abundance: -
j_gene: TRBJ1-2
v_gene: TRBV12-3/TRBV12-4
d_gene: -

CDR3nt: TGTGCCAGCAGAGGGGTCGGGAGCAATCAGCCCCAGCATTTT
CDR3aa: CASRGVGSNQPQHF
abundance: few
j_gene: TRBJ1-5
v_gene: TRBV6-5
d_gene: -

CDR3nt: TGTGCCAGCAGCAAGGGACTAGCGGGCGTGACAGATACGCAGTATTTT
CDR3aa: CASSKGLAGVTDTQYF
abundance: -
j_gene: TRBJ2-3
v_gene: TRBV12-3/TRBV12-4
d_gene: TRBD2

CDR3nt: TGTGCCAGCAGTGAACGTACGGATAATTCACCCCTCCACTTT
CDR3aa: CASSERTDNSPLHF
abundance: -
j_gene: TRBJ1-6
v_gene: TRBV6-1
d_gene: -

CDR3nt: TGTGCCAGCAGTTTGTACAGTGGATACAATGAGCAGTTCTTC
CDR3aa: CASSLYSGYNEQFF
abundance: few
j_gene: TRBJ2-1
v_gene: TRBV28
d_gene: -

CDR3nt: TGTGCCAGCAGCAATCGTAAGAGCGGGATAGGGATGGATACGCAGTATTTT
CDR3aa: CASSNRKSGIGMDTQYF
abundance: few
j_gene: TRBJ2-3
v_gene: TRBV5-4
d_gene: TRBD2

CDR3nt: TGTGCCAGCAGCTCCCCACTTAAGGCCCACGACAGGGTAATACGGGAGACCCAGTACTTC
CDR3aa: CASSSPLKAHDRVIRETQYF
abundance: many
j_gene: TRBJ2-5
v_gene: TRBV7-2
d_gene: TRBD1

CDR3nt: TGCAGTGCCGGGCGTGGGGAGGGGATTGAGACCCAGTACTTC
CDR3aa: CSAGRGEGIETQYF
abundance: few
j_gene: TRBJ2-5
v_gene: TRBV20-1
d_gene: TRBD2

CDR3nt: TGTGCCAGCAGCTGGCACGGGAGGACGGGCGATGAGCAGTTCTTC
CDR3aa: CASSWHGRTGDEQFF
abundance: few
j_gene: TRBJ2-1
v_gene: TRBV7-8
d_gene: TRBD2

CDR3nt: TGTGCCAGTAGTATCCTAGCGAACACCGGGGAGCTGTTTTTT
CDR3aa: CASSILANTGELFF
abundance: -
j_gene: TRBJ2-2
v_gene: TRBV19
d_gene: -

CDR3nt: TGTGCCAGCACCCGGTATATTAAAGCTTTCTTT
CDR3aa: CASTRYIKAFF
abundance: -
j_gene: TRBJ1-1
v_gene: TRBV7-2
d_gene: -

CDR3nt: TGTGCCAGCAGCTTAGATCTCCTAGCGTCGAACACCGGGGAGCTGTTTTTT
CDR3aa: CASSLDLLASNTGELFF
abundance: -
j_gene: TRBJ2-2
v_gene: TRBV11-3
d_gene: -

CDR3nt: TGTGCCAGCAGTTCCCCGGGGGAACCGAACACTGAAGCTTTCTTT
CDR3aa: CASSSPGEPNTEAFF
abundance: -
j_gene: TRBJ1-1
v_gene: TRBV28
d_gene: -

CDR3nt: TGTGCCAGCAGTAGCGCGCTCGGTGAGCAGTTCTTC
CDR3aa: CASSSALGEQFF
abundance: -
j_gene: TRBJ2-1
v_gene: TRBV27
d_gene: -

CDR3nt: TGTGCCAGCAGCGGACAGCGCTCCCCCTACGAGCAGTACTTC
CDR3aa: CASSGQRSPYEQYF
abundance: -
j_gene: TRBJ2-7
v_gene: TRBV6-5
d_gene: -

CDR3nt: TGTGCCAGCAGTTTAGCTTCAAGGGGGCAGGACAATGAGCAGTTCTTC
CDR3aa: CASSLASRGQDNEQFF
abundance: few
j_gene: TRBJ2-1
v_gene: TRBV12-3/TRBV12-4
d_gene: TRBD1

CDR3nt: TGCGCCAGCAGCTCTTCGGACAGGTTGAACACTGAAGCTTTCTTT
CDR3aa: CASSSSDRLNTEAFF
abundance: few
j_gene: TRBJ1-1
v_gene: TRBV5-1
d_gene: TRBD1

CDR3nt: TGTGCCAGCAGCTTAGAAAACAGGGGATACGAGCAGTACTTC
CDR3aa: CASSLENRGYEQYF
abundance: -
j_gene: TRBJ2-7
v_gene: TRBV7-2
d_gene: TRBD1

CDR3nt: TGTGCCAGCAGCCCCGGACTAGTTACGACCCAGTACTTC
CDR3aa: CASSPGLVTTQYF
abundance: few
j_gene: TRBJ2-5
v_gene: TRBV7-2
d_gene: TRBD2

CDR3nt: TGCGCCAGCAGCCAAGCCGTCAGGGGGCGCGTGGGCACTGAAGCTTTCTTT
CDR3aa: CASSQAVRGRVGTEAFF
abundance: -
j_gene: TRBJ1-1
v_gene: TRBV4-1
d_gene: TRBD1

CDR3nt: TGCGCCAGCAGCCAAGATCGGGGATCGAGTCAGCCCCAGCATTTT
CDR3aa: CASSQDRGSSQPQHF
abundance: -
j_gene: TRBJ1-5
v_gene: TRBV4-1
d_gene: -

CDR3nt: TGTGCCAGCAGTGAACATGAGGGGGCGGTGGATCGGTATGGCTACACCTTC
CDR3aa: CASSEHEGAVDRYGYTF
abundance: -
j_gene: TRBJ1-2
v_gene: TRBV6-2/TRBV6-3
d_gene: TRBD1